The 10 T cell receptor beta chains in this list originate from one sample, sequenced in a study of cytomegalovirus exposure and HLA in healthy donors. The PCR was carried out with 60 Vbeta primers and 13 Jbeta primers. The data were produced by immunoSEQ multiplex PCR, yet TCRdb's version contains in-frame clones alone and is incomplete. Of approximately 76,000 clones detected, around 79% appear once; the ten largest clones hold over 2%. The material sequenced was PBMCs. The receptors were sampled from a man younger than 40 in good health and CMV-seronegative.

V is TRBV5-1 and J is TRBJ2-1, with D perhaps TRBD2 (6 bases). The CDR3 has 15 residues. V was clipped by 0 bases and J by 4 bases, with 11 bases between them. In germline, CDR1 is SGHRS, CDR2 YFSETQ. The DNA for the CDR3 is TGCGCCAGCAGCTTGGATCCGGGGGAGTACAATGAGCAGTTCTTC. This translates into CASSLDPGEYNEQFF.

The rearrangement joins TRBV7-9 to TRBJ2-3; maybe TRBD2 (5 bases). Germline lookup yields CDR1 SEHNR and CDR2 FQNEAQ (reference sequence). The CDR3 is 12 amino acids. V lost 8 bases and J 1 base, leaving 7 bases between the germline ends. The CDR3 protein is CASLRGTDTQYF. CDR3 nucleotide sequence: TGTGCCAGCCTGAGGGGCACAGATACGCAGTATTTT.

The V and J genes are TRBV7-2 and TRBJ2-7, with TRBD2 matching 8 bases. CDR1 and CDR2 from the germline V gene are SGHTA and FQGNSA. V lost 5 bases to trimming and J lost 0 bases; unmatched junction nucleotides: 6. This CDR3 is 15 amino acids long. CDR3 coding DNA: TGTGCCAGCAGCCCACTAGCGGTTAACTCCTACGAGCAGTACTTC. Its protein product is CASSPLAVNSYEQYF.

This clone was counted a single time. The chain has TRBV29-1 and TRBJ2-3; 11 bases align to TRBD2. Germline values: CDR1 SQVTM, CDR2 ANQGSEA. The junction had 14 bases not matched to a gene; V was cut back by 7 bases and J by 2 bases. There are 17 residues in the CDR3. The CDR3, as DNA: TGCAGCGCCCTGGGGACGGTGACTAGCGGGACCACAGATACGCAGTATTTT. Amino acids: CSALGTVTSGTTDTQYF.

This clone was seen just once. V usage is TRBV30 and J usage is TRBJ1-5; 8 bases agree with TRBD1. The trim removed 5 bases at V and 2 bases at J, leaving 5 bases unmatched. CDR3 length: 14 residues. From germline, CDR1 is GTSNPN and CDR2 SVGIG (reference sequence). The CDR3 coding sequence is TGTGCCTGGTCTAAGGGACAGGGCAATCAGCCCCAGCATTTT. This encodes CAWSKGQGNQPQHF.

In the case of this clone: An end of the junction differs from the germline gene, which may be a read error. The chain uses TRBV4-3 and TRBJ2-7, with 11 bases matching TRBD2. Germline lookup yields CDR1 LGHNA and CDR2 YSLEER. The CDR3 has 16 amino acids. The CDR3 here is CARSPTLAGGGYEQYF. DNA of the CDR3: TGCGCCCGCAGCCCCACCCTAGCGGGAGGAGGCTACGAGCAGTACTTC.

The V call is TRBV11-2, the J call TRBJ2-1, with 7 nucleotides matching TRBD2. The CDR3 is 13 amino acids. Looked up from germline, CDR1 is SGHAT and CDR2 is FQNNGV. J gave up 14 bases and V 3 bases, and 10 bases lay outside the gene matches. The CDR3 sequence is CASSLLVAGDEFF. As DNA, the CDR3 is TGTGCCAGCAGCTTGTTAGTGGCGGGGGATGAGTTCTTC.

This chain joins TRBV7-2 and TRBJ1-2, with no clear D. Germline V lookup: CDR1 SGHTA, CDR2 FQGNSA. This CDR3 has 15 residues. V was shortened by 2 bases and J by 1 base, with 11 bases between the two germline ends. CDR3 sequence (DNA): TGTGCCAGCAGCTTATCCCCAGATCTTAACTATGGCTACACCTTC. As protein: CASSLSPDLNYGYTF.

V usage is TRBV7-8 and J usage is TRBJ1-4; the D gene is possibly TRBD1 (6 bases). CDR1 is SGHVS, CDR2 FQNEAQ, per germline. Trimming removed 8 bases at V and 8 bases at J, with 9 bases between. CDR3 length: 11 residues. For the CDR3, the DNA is TGTGCCAGCGGGGGGGGCGAAAAACTGTTTTTT. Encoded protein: CASGGGEKLFF.

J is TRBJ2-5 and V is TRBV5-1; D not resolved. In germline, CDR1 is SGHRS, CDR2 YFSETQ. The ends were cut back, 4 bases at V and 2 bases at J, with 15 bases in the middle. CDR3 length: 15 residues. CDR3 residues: CASSHRVVGQETQYF. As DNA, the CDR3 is TGCGCCAGCAGCCATCGGGTTGTAGGACAAGAGACCCAGTACTTC.